This T cell receptor beta chain is from a study of blood T cell repertoires in COVID-19. Study-level background: Both acute and convalescent COVID-19 samples were obtained from the United States, Italy and Spain. The cDNA or gDNA used as material had been derived from T cells, B-cell-depleted T cells, or PBMCs.

Germline V CDR1 and CDR2: MNHNY, SVGAGI (reference sequence). The CDR3 runs 15 residues. V shed 5 bases and J 5 bases; nucleotides not matched to a gene: 8. In the original workflow: Reference gene primer amplification in the assay estimated nucleated cell counts. Profiling relied on immunoSEQ multiplex PCR, and the TCRdb table lists in-frame clones only, not all of them. V and J calls and clone size are copied from that table; D and trimming were computed from the DNA. The sample yields about 84,000 clones, 83% seen once. Sequencing was carried out using peripheral blood. This clonotype was obtained from a man at least 80 years old with active or convalescent COVID-19. The genes are TRBV6-6 and TRBJ1-5, with 8 positions matching TRBD1. The DNA of the CDR3 is TGTGCCAGCAGTCCAAAAGGACAGGGTGATCAGCCCCAGCATTTT. It is translated as CASSPKGQGDQPQHF.